This is a list of T cell receptor beta chains from one sample in a study of T cells in localized non-small cell lung cancer. Using immunoSEQ multiplex PCR, the repertoire was profiled, and TCRdb retains in-frame clones only, with some absent. The sample shows roughly 34,000 clones, over 75% of them seen only once. The source material was peripheral blood, sampled before any cancer treatment. These receptors originate from a male donor aged 60 or over with stage III lung adenocarcinoma. Both conserved end residues are part of each CDR3. The order of the fields is V gene, J gene, clone size, D gene, CDR3 protein, CDR3 DNA. The D gene is left open where the match is weak. The size of a clone is reported for some rows only, either as once, few or many, or as a class for expanded clones.

V: TRBV11-2; J: TRBJ1-1; size: -; D: TRBD1; CDR3: CASSAGQENTEAFF; DNA: TGTGCCAGCAGCGCGGGACAGGAGAACACTGAAGCTTTCTTT
V: TRBV10-3; J: TRBJ1-4; size: -; D: -; CDR3: CAISAEVGGGEKLFF; DNA: TGTGCCATCAGTGCGGAGGTGGGAGGGGGTGAAAAACTGTTTTTT
V: TRBV6-1; J: TRBJ2-1; size: -; D: -; CDR3: CASSLRGSSEQFF; DNA: TGTGCCAGCAGCCTCAGGGGAAGTAGTGAGCAGTTCTTC
V: TRBV2; J: TRBJ2-5; size: -; D: -; CDR3: CASSEGRILPGEQYF; DNA: TGTGCCAGCAGTGAAGGCCGGATTCTCCCTGGTGAGCAGTACTTC
V: TRBV18; J: TRBJ2-2; size: -; D: TRBD2; CDR3: CASSPTSGGHPTGELFF; DNA: TGTGCCAGCTCACCGACTAGCGGGGGGCATCCCACCGGGGAGCTGTTTTTT
V: TRBV27; J: TRBJ1-2; size: -; D: -; CDR3: CASWAGAPYGYTF; DNA: TGTGCCAGCTGGGCGGGGGCCCCCTATGGCTACACCTTC
V: TRBV2; J: TRBJ2-6; size: -; D: TRBD1; CDR3: CASSTRTGLSSSGANVLTF; DNA: TGTGCCAGCAGCACGAGGACAGGGCTCTCGAGCTCTGGGGCCAACGTCCTGACTTTC
V: TRBV5-1; J: TRBJ2-5; size: few; D: -; CDR3: CASSPTPTETQYF; DNA: TGCGCCAGCAGCCCTACCCCCACAGAGACCCAGTACTTC
V: TRBV27; J: TRBJ2-7; size: -; D: TRBD1; CDR3: CASSQGQGGEQYF; DNA: TGTGCCAGCAGTCAGGGACAGGGTGGCGAGCAGTACTTC
V: TRBV5-1; J: TRBJ1-3; size: -; D: -; CDR3: CASSSRDTNSGNTIYF; DNA: TGCGCCAGCAGCTCAAGGGACACGAACTCTGGAAACACCATATATTTT
V: TRBV5-4; J: TRBJ1-4; size: -; D: -; CDR3: CASSPGTRGEKLFF; DNA: TGTGCCAGCAGCCCCGGGACGAGGGGGGAAAAACTGTTTTTT
V: TRBV19; J: TRBJ2-5; size: once; D: -; CDR3: CASTARGGFGTQYF; DNA: TGTGCCAGTACCGCGCGAGGGGGTTTTGGGACCCAGTACTTC
V: TRBV5-1; J: TRBJ1-2; size: -; D: -; CDR3: CASSLGQPNYGYTF; DNA: TGCGCCAGCAGCTTGGGACAGCCTAACTATGGCTACACCTTC
V: TRBV18; J: TRBJ1-1; size: -; D: -; CDR3: CASSPTGQNTEAFF; DNA: TGTGCCAGCTCACCGACGGGACAGAACACTGAAGCTTTCTTT
V: TRBV10-2; J: TRBJ1-5; size: -; D: -; CDR3: CASSDGRGGGHSNQPQHF; DNA: TGCGCCAGCAGTGACGGTAGGGGAGGGGGTCATAGCAATCAGCCCCAGCATTTT
V: TRBV2; J: TRBJ2-7; size: -; D: -; CDR3: CASVGVQAYEQYF; DNA: TGTGCCAGCGTGGGTGTCCAGGCCTACGAGCAGTACTTC
V: TRBV28; J: TRBJ1-6; size: -; D: -; CDR3: CASTYTGELGSPLHF; DNA: TGTGCCAGCACCTACACGGGGGAGTTAGGTTCACCCCTCCACTTT
V: TRBV18; J: TRBJ2-5; size: -; D: -; CDR3: CASFPGGGDQTQYF; DNA: TGTGCCAGCTTCCCGGGCGGAGGGGATCAGACCCAGTACTTC
V: TRBV28; J: TRBJ1-2; size: -; D: -; CDR3: CASSLTRRQTGYTF; DNA: TGTGCCAGCAGTTTAACACGAAGACAGACTGGCTACACCTTC
V: TRBV6-6; J: TRBJ1-5; size: -; D: TRBD1; CDR3: CASSPGQGNQPQHF; DNA: TGTGCCAGCAGCCCGGGACAGGGCAATCAGCCCCAGCATTTT
V: TRBV28; J: TRBJ2-7; size: -; D: TRBD1; CDR3: CASSLRGRFPPSEQYF; DNA: TGTGCCAGCAGTTTAAGGGGGCGCTTCCCGCCGAGCGAGCAGTACTTC
V: TRBV18; J: TRBJ2-1; size: once; D: TRBD1; CDR3: CASSPPNSGTDNEQFF; DNA: TGTGCCAGCTCACCTCCTAATTCCGGGACAGACAATGAGCAGTTCTTC
V: TRBV19; J: TRBJ1-5; size: -; D: -; CDR3: CAGGGTLNQPQHF; DNA: TGTGCCGGGGGCGGGACACTTAATCAGCCCCAGCATTTT
V: TRBV18; J: TRBJ2-2; size: -; D: TRBD1; CDR3: CASSPIRDRATGELFF; DNA: TGTGCCAGCTCACCAATCCGGGACAGGGCAACCGGGGAGCTGTTTTTT
V: TRBV2; J: TRBJ2-7; size: -; D: -; CDR3: CASSGALSKTLSYEQYF; DNA: TGTGCCAGCAGTGGCGCACTCTCGAAAACATTATCCTACGAGCAGTACTTC
V: TRBV2; J: TRBJ2-1; size: -; D: TRBD2; CDR3: CASSPTSGAYNEQFF; DNA: TGTGCCAGCAGTCCTACTAGCGGAGCCTACAATGAGCAGTTCTTC